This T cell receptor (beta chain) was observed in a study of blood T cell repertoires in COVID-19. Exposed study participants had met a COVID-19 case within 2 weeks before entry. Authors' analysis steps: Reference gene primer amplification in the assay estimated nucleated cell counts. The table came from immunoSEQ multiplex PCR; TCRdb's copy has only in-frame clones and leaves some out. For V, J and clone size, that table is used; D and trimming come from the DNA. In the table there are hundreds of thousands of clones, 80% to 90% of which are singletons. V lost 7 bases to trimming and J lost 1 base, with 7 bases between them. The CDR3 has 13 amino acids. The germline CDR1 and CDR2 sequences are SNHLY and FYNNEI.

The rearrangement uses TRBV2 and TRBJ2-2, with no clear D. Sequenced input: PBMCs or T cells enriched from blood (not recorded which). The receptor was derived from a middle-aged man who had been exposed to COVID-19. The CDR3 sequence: CASTPRNTGELFF. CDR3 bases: TGTGCCAGCACACCGAGGAACACCGGGGAGCTGTTTTTT.